A selection of T cell receptor beta chains follows, all from one sample in a study of T cells expressing NK-cell markers. Reprocessing the 5' RACE reads, TCRdb reports a single entry for every CDR3 protein and omits DNA. Recorded for this sample: about 400,000 distinct CDR3 sequences. Sequenced material: blood T cells: a sorted CD56 or NKG2C T cell subset, CD4+ or CD8+ T cells, or bulk PBMC T cells (not recorded which). Source of these receptors: a woman aged 45-60 years in good health. Both conserved end residues are part of each CDR3.

TRBV5-1	TRBJ2-3	CASSLASASTDTQYF
TRBV5-1	TRBJ1-5	CASSVGGADNQPQHF
TRBV9	TRBJ2-1	CASSPGSRNNEQFF
TRBV12-3/TRBV12-4	TRBJ1-1	CASSLGPSGNTEAFF
TRBV7-9	TRBJ1-6	CASGNRGRNSPLHF
TRBV18	TRBJ2-3	CASSPNGDTQYF
TRBV12-3/TRBV12-4	TRBJ2-1	CASSRFGQGTTYNEQFF
TRBV2	TRBJ2-7	CASREGHLGPFRTYEQYF
TRBV18	TRBJ2-3	CASSPAITTDTQYF
TRBV9	TRBJ2-2	CASSAWTGPRTGELFF
TRBV16	TRBJ2-2	CASSPNRGPEQLFF
TRBV12-3/TRBV12-4	TRBJ2-2	CASKRTGELFF
TRBV6-5	TRBJ1-2	CASSEDRTYGYTF
TRBV29-1	TRBJ1-1	CSVEGWDRGGTEAFF
TRBV20-1	TRBJ2-5	CSARDLGSLETQYF
TRBV7-9	TRBJ2-4	CASSPGVKAKNIQYF
TRBV5-1	TRBJ2-6	CASSLVGPFGTGGSGANVLTF
TRBV12-3/TRBV12-4	TRBJ2-1	CASSFSMREGLDEQFF
TRBV5-1	TRBJ2-5	CASSLDGVTGETQYF
TRBV14	TRBJ2-2	CASSRGAGELFF
TRBV9	TRBJ2-3	CASSPESPGDTQYF
TRBV5-1	TRBJ2-3	CASSLAGHITDTQYF
TRBV15	TRBJ1-2	CATVRDKGSYGYTF